This T cell receptor (beta chain) was sequenced for a study of identical twins. TCRdb re-analysed the 5' RACE reads in MiXCR, keeping a single row per CDR3 protein. The table shows about 660,000 distinct CDR3 sequences, with more than 6.5% occurring only once. Regarding the study as a whole: Alpha sequences that were out-of-frame and twin-shared showed an excess of low generation probability.

This CDR3 region has 14 residues. CDR1 and CDR2 (germline): SGHVS, FQNEAQ. V lost 3 bases, J lost 7 bases, and 16 bases lay in between. This clonotype was detected a few times. Its specificity is not known. The same specimen was also included in a second study, on yellow fever vaccine responses in identical twins.

This TCR derives from a young woman in good health. The sample was PBMCs. This chain uses TRBV7-8 with TRBJ2-7; D is perhaps TRBD1 (6 bases). The CDR3 DNA reads TGTGCCAGCAGCTTCCCCGGGACAATGGGGGAGCAGTACTTC. This translates into CASSFPGTMGEQYF.